The clone carrying this T cell receptor (beta chain) occurred many times. Its antigen is not identified. Looked up from germline, CDR1 is MDHEN and CDR2 is SYDVKM. V was pared by 7 bases and J by 4 bases, with 28 bases between. This CDR3 contains 18 residues. This entry belongs to a study of metastatic and nonmetastatic thyroid tumors. Study details: Repertoire comparison spanned blood and tumor or nodule tissue of malignant and benign thyroid patients.

Methods used by the authors: The study took CDR3 differences across clinicopathological groups and made a distant-metastasis classifier for papillary thyroid cancer from them. Using MiXCR, TCRdb re-called clones from the PCR reads. The V and J calls were determined by TCRdb, not by the authors. The data contain about 69,000 clones, approximately 15% of them seen just once; the ten biggest clones take up about 6.5%. No patient received treatment before thyroid surgery. Study conclusions and caveats: Patients with malignant thyroid tumors reportedly had significantly higher TCR beta diversity than those with benign nodules, in blood and tumor.

This sequence originates from a male donor with papillary thyroid cancer or a benign thyroid nodule (not recorded which). Some clones in this sample may be carry-over from other donors' samples. The V and J genes are TRBV28 and TRBJ2-5; D is possibly TRBD2 (6 bases). Material: blood. The CDR3 sequence is CASTYLYGRDRSGETQYF. CDR3 nucleotide sequence: TGTGCCAGCACCTACTTGTACGGGCGGGACCGAAGTGGAGAGACCCAGTACTTC.